These 5 T cell receptor beta chains share one sample of origin, sequenced in a study of technical replicates of blood from a few donors. TCRdb's table, derived via immunoSEQ multiplex PCR, lists solely in-frame clones and lacks some. The profile shows some 80,000 clones, 81% of them singletons. The source material was PBMCs. These receptors were taken from a human donor in good health. Some clones in this sample may be carry-over from other donors' samples.

This clone was seen once. V and J are TRBV18 and TRBJ1-1, with D maybe TRBD1 (6 bases). The CDR3 has 14 amino acids. Trimming removed 4 bases at V and 1 base at J, with 10 bases between. Germline-derived CDR1 and CDR2 are KGHSH and LQKENI. This CDR3 reads CASSRLTGNTEAFF. The DNA of the CDR3 is TGTGCCAGCTCACGGCTGACAGGGAACACTGAAGCTTTCTTT. The whole variable domain, filled in from reference TRBV18 and TRBJ1-1, reads NAGVMQNPRHLVRRRGQEARLRCSPMKGHSHVYWYRQLPEEGLKFMVYLQKENIIDESGMPKERFSAEFPKEGPSILRIQQVVRGDSAAYFCASSRLTGNTEAFFGQGTRLTVV.

CDR3 coding DNA: TGTGCCAGCAGTGAAATTAGCGGGGGGGCCTGGGAAGAGCAGTACTTC. Protein: CASSEISGGAWEEQYF. V usage is TRBV25-1 and J usage is TRBJ2-7, with 11 bases fitting TRBD2. The CDR3 is 16 amino acids. Germline V CDR1 and CDR2: MGHDK, SYGVNS. With V trimmed by 2 bases and J by 7 bases, 10 bases remained unmatched.

V and J are TRBV5-1 and TRBJ2-7; 8 bases align to TRBD1. The CDR3 sequence is 15 residues long. V was pared by 0 bases and J by 3 bases, with 5 bases of the junction left unmatched. Germline loops: CDR1 SGHRS, CDR2 YFSETQ. In DNA form, the CDR3 reads TGCGCCAGCAGCTTGGCCCTCGGACAGGGCTACGAGCAGTACTTC. Translation: CASSLALGQGYEQYF.

This chain uses TRBV4-3 with TRBJ2-3, with TRBD2 as a possible D gene (6 bases). This CDR3 has 17 residues. From germline, CDR1 is LGHNA and CDR2 YSLEER. Trimming removed 3 bases from V and 5 bases from J, with 21 bases in between. This chain's CDR3 is CASSHDNPGSGRDTQYF. CDR3 DNA sequence: TGCGCCAGCAGCCACGACAACCCGGGTAGCGGTAGAGATACGCAGTATTTT.

The V call is TRBV6-1, the J call TRBJ2-5, with 9 bases that match TRBD1. The CDR3 is made up of 14 amino acids. Trimming took 6 bases from V and 5 from J; bases not matched to a gene: 7. Germline lookup yields CDR1 MNHNS and CDR2 SASEGT. The CDR3 DNA is TGTGCCAGCAGCGGACAGGGGACGTGGGAGACCCAGTACTTC. Translation gives CASSGQGTWETQYF.